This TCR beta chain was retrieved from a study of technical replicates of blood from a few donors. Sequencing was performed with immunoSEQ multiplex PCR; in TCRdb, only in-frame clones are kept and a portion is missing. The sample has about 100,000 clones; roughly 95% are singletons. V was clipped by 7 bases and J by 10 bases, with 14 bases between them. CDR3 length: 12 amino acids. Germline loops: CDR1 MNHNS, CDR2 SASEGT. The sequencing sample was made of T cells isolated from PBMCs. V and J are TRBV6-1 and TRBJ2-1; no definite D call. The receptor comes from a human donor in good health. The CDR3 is CASTRDSWEQFF. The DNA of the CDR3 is TGTGCCAGCACCAGAGATAGCTGGGAGCAGTTCTTC.